One T cell receptor (beta chain) is described in this entry. This CDR3 comprises 15 residues. V lost 1 base, J lost 7 bases, and 7 bases stayed unmatched. Per germline, CDR1 ENHRY and CDR2 SYGVKD. The record originates from a study of a mutant IDH1 vaccine in newly diagnosed glioma. Study-wide background: Earlier therapy was either radiotherapy, temozolomide, or both, and most got both.

Time point noted: baseline, week 1 (first vaccination visit). Treatment indicated: pre-vaccination baseline after standard-of-care therapy. Using immunoSEQ multiplex PCR, the repertoire was profiled, and TCRdb retains in-frame clones only, with some absent. The sample yields about 88,000 clones, roughly four fifths seen once. The source was PBMCs, collected from a glioma patient treated with radiotherapy, temozolomide or both. The chain joins TRBV10-3 to TRBJ1-5, with 7 nucleotides matching TRBD1. The receptor was derived from a middle-aged man with glioma. Some clones in this sample may be carry-over from other donors' samples. The DNA for the CDR3 is TGTGCCATCAGTGAGTTGACAGGGCCTGTCCAGCCCCAGCATTTT. It translates to CAISELTGPVQPQHF.